This T cell receptor beta chain appears in the sequencing data of a study of OX40 agonist ivuxolimab in advanced cancers. Across the study: Patients receiving dose escalation had hepatocellular carcinoma, melanoma, renal cell or head and neck cancer. People who had prior anti-PD-1, anti-PD-L1 or anti-CTLA-4 therapy could take part, and under 45% had some.

Prior autoimmune disease or systemic immunosuppression barred patients. The CDR3 contains 16 residues. Per the germline V gene, CDR1 is ENHRY and CDR2 is SYGVKD. V dropped 2 bases and J dropped 2; count of bases not matched to a gene: 6. Repertoires were generated with immunoSEQ multiplex PCR, while TCRdb's copy carries only in-frame clones and drops some. In the table there are 55,000 or so clones, 70% to 90% of which are singletons. Source: CD4+ or CD8+ T cells sorted from blood, taken in a trial of the OX40 agonist ivuxolimab. This rearrangement joins TRBV10-3 to TRBJ2-3; TRBD2 aligns across 8 bases. The receptor comes from an adult with an advanced solid tumor such as melanoma, head and neck, liver or kidney cancer. The CDR3 bases are TGTGCCATCAGTGAGGCGGTAGCGGGGTCCACAGATACGCAGTATTTT. Amino acid sequence: CAISEAVAGSTDTQYF.